This record concerns one T cell receptor beta chain sequence. Patients in Seattle were enrolled during active infection, then followed longitudinally. This specimen comes from a study of blood T cell repertoires in COVID-19. Some clones are missing from TCRdb's copy, which holds only in-frame ones; the method was immunoSEQ multiplex PCR. The sample gives about 300,000 clones, 80% to 90% of which show up once; just under 6.5% is in the top ten. V was clipped by 5 bases and J by 8 bases; unmatched bases: 15. In germline, CDR1 is LNHDA, CDR2 SQIVND (reference sequence). The CDR3 is made up of 16 amino acids.

The sample taken for sequencing was peripheral blood. The V gene is TRBV19, the J gene TRBJ1-2; 9 positions agree with TRBD1. The clonotype comes from a woman between 45 and 65 years old with COVID-19, enrolled during active disease. The CDR3 reads CASSPRGKQGAQGYTF. CDR3 nucleotide sequence: TGTGCCAGTAGTCCGCGGGGGAAACAGGGGGCACAAGGCTACACCTTC.